This T cell receptor (beta chain) is drawn from a study of tumor-infiltrating lymphocytes in primary liver carcinoma. Turning to the study itself: The patients included men and women who were aged 30 to 69 years. Staging of the tumors gave T1-T3 N0M0, with widths of roughly 4.2 to 11 cm.

There are 15 residues in the CDR3. V was trimmed by 6 bases and J by 7 bases, leaving 19 bases between them. Germline V gene lookup returns CDR1 WSHSY and CDR2 SAAADI. Points from the study as a whole: A significantly higher top-250-clone fraction was found in tumors than in blood (p = 0.039).

DNA and RNA were both co-extracted from around 20-30 mg of bulk tissue that had not been sorted. Samples were taken from five separate regions (per tumor). Details on this clonotype: Its matching antigen is unknown.

The investigators made TCR beta cDNA from roughly 460 ng total RNA, using a constant-region primer. ARM-PCR, slightly modified, supplied the TCR beta libraries through three nested multiplex PCR rounds. Investigators reported that the first two PCR rounds, at approximately 11 cycles each, used TRBV1-TRBV30 forward primers with a C-beta reverse primer. One entry per CDR3 protein, called by TCRdb with MiXCR from the multiplex PCR reads. The sample lists more than 70,000 distinct CDR3 sequences; around 70% were seen once. Sequenced material: liver tumor tissue from sampling region 1. Subset indicated: tumor region T1, superior pole. This chain links TRBV10-2 with TRBJ2-1; D unresolved. The sequence derives from a man aged 35 to 55 with primary liver carcinoma and hepatitis B virus infection. CDR3 bases: TGCGCCAGCAGCCGGCATTCCGGAACCTCGAATGAGCAGTTCTTC. It codes for CASSRHSGTSNEQFF.